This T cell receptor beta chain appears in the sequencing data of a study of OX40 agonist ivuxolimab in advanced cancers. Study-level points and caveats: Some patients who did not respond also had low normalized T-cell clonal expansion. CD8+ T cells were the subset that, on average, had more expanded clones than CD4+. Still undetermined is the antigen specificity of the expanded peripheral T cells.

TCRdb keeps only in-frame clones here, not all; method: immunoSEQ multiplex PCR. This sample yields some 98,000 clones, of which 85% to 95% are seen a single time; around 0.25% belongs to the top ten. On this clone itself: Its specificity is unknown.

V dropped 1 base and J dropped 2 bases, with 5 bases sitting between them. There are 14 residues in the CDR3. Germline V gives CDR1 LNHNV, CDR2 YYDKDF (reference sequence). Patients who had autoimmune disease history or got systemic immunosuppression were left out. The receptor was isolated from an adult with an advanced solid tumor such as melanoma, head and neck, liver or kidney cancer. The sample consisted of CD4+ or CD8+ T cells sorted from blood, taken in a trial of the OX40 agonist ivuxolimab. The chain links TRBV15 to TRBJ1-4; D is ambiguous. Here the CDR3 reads CATSRASTNEKLFF. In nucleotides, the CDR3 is TGTGCCACCAGCAGAGCATCTACTAATGAAAAACTGTTTTTT.